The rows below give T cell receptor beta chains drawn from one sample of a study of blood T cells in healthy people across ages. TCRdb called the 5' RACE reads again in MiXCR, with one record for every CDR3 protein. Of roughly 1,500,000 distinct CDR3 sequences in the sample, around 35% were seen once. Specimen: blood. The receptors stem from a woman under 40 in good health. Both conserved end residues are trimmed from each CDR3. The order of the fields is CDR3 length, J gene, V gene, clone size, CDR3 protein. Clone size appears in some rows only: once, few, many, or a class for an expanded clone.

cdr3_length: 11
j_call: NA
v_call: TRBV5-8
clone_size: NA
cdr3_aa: ASSRPQGYEQY

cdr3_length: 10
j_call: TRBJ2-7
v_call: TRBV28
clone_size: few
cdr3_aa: ASSKGKDEQY

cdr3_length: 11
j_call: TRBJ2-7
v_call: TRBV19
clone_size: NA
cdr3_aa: ASSISEGGEQH

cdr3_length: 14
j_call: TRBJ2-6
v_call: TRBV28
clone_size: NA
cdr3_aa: ASGPSKGSGANVLT

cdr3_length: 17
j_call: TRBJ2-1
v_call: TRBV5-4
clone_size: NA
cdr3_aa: ASSLVPGRPSSSYNEQF

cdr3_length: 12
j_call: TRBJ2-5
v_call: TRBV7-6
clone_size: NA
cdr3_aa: ASSSLDRLYGQY

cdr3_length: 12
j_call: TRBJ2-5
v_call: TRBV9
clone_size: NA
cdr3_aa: ASSVEPLEETQY

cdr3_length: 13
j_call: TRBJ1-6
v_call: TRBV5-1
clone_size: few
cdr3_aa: ASSFIRAGFSPLH

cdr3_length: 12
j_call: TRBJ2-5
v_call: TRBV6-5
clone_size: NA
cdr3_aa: ASSYSIGGGGQY

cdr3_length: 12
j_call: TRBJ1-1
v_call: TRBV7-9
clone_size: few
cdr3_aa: ASSPVDRTTEAF

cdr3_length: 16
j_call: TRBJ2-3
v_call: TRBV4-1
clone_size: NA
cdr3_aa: ASSPHAPIAGGTDTQY

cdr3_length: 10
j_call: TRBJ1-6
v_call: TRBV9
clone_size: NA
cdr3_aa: ASSGQGPPLH

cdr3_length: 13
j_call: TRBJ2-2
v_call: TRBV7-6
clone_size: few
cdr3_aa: ASSRFGGNTGELF

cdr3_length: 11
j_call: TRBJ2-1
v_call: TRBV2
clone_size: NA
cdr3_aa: ASRRTGGHEQF